The 20 T cell receptor beta chains reported below all come from one sample, sequenced in a study of blood T cells in healthy people across ages. The use of a sample-barcoded 5' primer and a J-beta primer mix characterized a second PCR of roughly 6 to 11 cycles. TCRdb reprocessed the 5' RACE reads via MiXCR and lists one record per CDR3 protein. The data show approximately 1.5 million distinct CDR3 sequences, with around 35% seen just once and about 11% held by the top ten. The material sequenced was blood. These receptors all come from a woman in her 30s in good health.

This clonotype has only a few counts. The chain has TRBV24-1 and TRBJ2-5; tentative D call: TRBD2 (6 bases). Germline V lookup: CDR1 KGHDR, CDR2 SFDVKD. The V end was cut by 1 base, the J end by 11 bases, with 10 bases between. This CDR3 has 12 amino acids. The CDR3 DNA follows: TGTGCCACCAGTGATTTCGGAGGGCGGCAGTACTTC. Its translation: CATSDFGGRQYF.

At least ten counts were recorded for this clonotype. V gene TRBV12-3 or TRBV12-4 combines with J gene TRBJ2-7; D possibly corresponds to TRBD1 (6 bases). The CDR3 spans 14 residues. Trimming removed 8 bases from V and 2 bases from J, with 16 bases in between. CDR3 in DNA: TGTGCCAGCGGGCCGACAGGTTCCGCCTACGAGCAGTACTTC. The encoded protein is CASGPTGSAYEQYF.

The CDR3 DNA sequence: TGTGCCACCAGGATCACGACCTCCAGGGAGTTAGATAAGCAGGAGACCCAGTACTTC. Its protein is CATRITTSRELDKQETQYF. This chain joins TRBV15 and TRBJ2-5; the D gene could be TRBD1 or TRBD2 (5 bases each). The V gene's germline CDR1 is LNHNV and CDR2 YYDKDF (reference sequence). The CDR3 spans 19 residues. Trimming stripped 6 bases from V and 5 bases from J, with 31 bases between.

The chain is built from TRBV5-5 and TRBJ2-7; D not certain. Germline values: CDR1 SGHKS, CDR2 YYEKEE (reference sequence). Trimming pared 2 bases from V and 6 bases from J, leaving 12 bases between. There are 13 residues in the CDR3. CDR3 protein: CASSFPGVREQYF. The DNA of the CDR3 is TGTGCCAGCAGCTTCCCCGGAGTCCGCGAGCAGTACTTC.

V gene TRBV7-3 combines with J gene TRBJ2-7; D call uncertain. This CDR3 is built from 19 residues. Trimming pared 5 bases from V and 4 bases from J, leaving 30 bases between. Germline lookup yields CDR1 SGHTA and CDR2 FQGTGA. This CDR3 reads CASSPKWWNPDPPRYEQYF. CDR3 sequence (DNA): TGTGCCAGCAGCCCTAAATGGTGGAACCCGGACCCCCCTCGGTACGAGCAGTACTTC.

The chain links TRBV2 to TRBJ2-3, with no clear D. V lost 2 bases and J 6 bases, leaving 12 bases between the germline ends. CDR1 SNHLY and CDR2 FYNNEI come from the germline V gene. The CDR3 consists of 14 residues. The CDR3 loop reads CASSEFVPLDTQYF. In DNA, the CDR3 is TGTGCCAGCAGTGAATTCGTCCCCTTGGATACGCAGTATTTT.

This sequence joins TRBV5-1 and TRBJ1-2, with a weak D call TRBD1 (6 bases). From germline, CDR1 is SGHRS and CDR2 YFSETQ. This CDR3 is 15 amino acids long. The V and J ends lost 0 bases and 2 bases respectively, with 11 bases between them. The CDR3 nucleotides read TGCGCCAGCAGCTTGGGCTCACAGGGAAACTATGGCTACACCTTC. Residues: CASSLGSQGNYGYTF.

The V gene is TRBV27, the J gene TRBJ1-5; D is uncertain. The CDR3 is 18 residues long. V was pared by 3 bases and J by 6 bases, with 24 bases between. Germline lookup yields CDR1 MNHEY and CDR2 SMNVEV (reference sequence). The CDR3 here is CASSFSGSGESVGQPQHF. For the CDR3, the DNA is TGTGCCAGCAGTTTCAGTGGATCGGGCGAGAGTGTAGGTCAGCCCCAGCATTTT.

In its sample, this clonotype was seen a few times. The chain uses TRBV2 and TRBJ1-2; perhaps TRBD1 as D (6 bases). Germline V gives CDR1 SNHLY, CDR2 FYNNEI. The CDR3 is 14 amino acids. Trimming stripped 0 bases from V and 4 bases from J, with 9 bases between. CDR3 loop: CASSEALGGYGYTF. The CDR3 DNA reads as TGTGCCAGCAGTGAAGCGTTAGGGGGCTATGGCTACACCTTC.

This clonotype appeared a few times. The junction departs from germline at one end; a sequencing error may be responsible. CDR3 sequence (DNA): TGCGGCGTGGACGGGACAGGTTGGACTTCTAGCACAGATACGCAGTATTTT. Its translation is CGVDGTGWTSSTDTQYF. V gene TRBV29-1 combines with J gene TRBJ2-3; 8 bases are a match to TRBD1. This CDR3 is 17 amino acids long. CDR1 is SQVTM and CDR2 is ANQGSEA in the germline V gene.

Many counts were recorded for this clonotype. The chain has TRBV12-3 or TRBV12-4 and TRBJ2-3; 11 nucleotides agree with TRBD2. CDR3 length: 16 amino acids. Unmatched junction bases numbered 7, after V lost 6 bases and J lost 2 bases. The CDR3, as DNA: TGTGCCAGCAGCCTGGGGACTAGCGGACCCACAGATACGCAGTATTTT. Its translation: CASSLGTSGPTDTQYF.

The gene calls are TRBV3-1 and TRBJ2-5; TRBD2 might be the D (5 bases). V gave up 1 base and J gave up 5 bases, with 17 bases separating them. This CDR3 spans 16 amino acids. Germline V gene lookup returns CDR1 LGHDT and CDR2 YNNKEL (reference sequence). The CDR3 region has the DNA TGTGCCAGCAGCCAAGTATTCCGGGGTGCCGCGGAGACCCAGTACTTC. Its translation: CASSQVFRGAAETQYF.

Notes on this clonotype: One end of the junction does not line up with germline, which may come from a read error. The rearrangement joins TRBV6-2 or TRBV6-3 to TRBJ2-3, with 11 nucleotides matching TRBD2. In germline, CDR1 is MNHEY, CDR2 SVGEGT. This CDR3 is built from 18 residues. DNA for the CDR3: TGTACCAGCAGTTACTCCACCATAGCGGGAGGGGTTACAGATACGCAGTATTTT. Protein sequence: CTSSYSTIAGGVTDTQYF.

The rearrangement uses TRBV20-1 and TRBJ1-3, with D perhaps matching TRBD1 (5 bases). The ends were cut back, 1 base at V and 4 bases at J, with 8 bases in the middle. Looked up from germline, CDR1 is DFQATT and CDR2 is SNEGSKA (reference sequence). The CDR3 covers 13 residues. CDR3 DNA sequence: TGCAGTGCTAGAGCCAGGGTCGGAAACACCATATATTTT. Translation gives CSARARVGNTIYF.

This clonotype was seen a handful of times. V and J are TRBV18 and TRBJ2-5; 9 bases match TRBD1. The last part of the DNA fits TRBJ2-7 better; the J call may be wrong. CDR3 length: 14 amino acids. CDR1 and CDR2 from the germline V gene are KGHSH and LQKENI. The CDR3 bases are TGTGCCAGCTCACCACGACAGGGGGTACACGAGCAGTACTTC. It yields the protein CASSPRQGVHEQYF.

The genes are TRBV5-1 and TRBJ2-7, with 10 bases aligning to TRBD2. This CDR3 is 14 amino acids long. The V gene's germline CDR1 is SGHRS and CDR2 YFSETQ. V lost 7 bases to trimming and J lost 3 bases; unmatched junction nucleotides: 7. This chain's CDR3 is CASHPGLARYEQYF. For the CDR3, the DNA is TGCGCCAGCCACCCGGGACTAGCGCGCTACGAGCAGTACTTC. Supplemented by reference TRBV5-1 and TRBJ2-7, the full variable domain reads KAGVTQTPRYLIKTRGQQVTLSCSPISGHRSVSWYQQTPGQGLQFLFEYFSETQRNKGNFPGRFSGRQFSNSRSEMNVSTLELGDSALYLCASHPGLARYEQYFGPGTRLTVT.

This clonotype was seen a handful of times. The chain links TRBV20-1 to TRBJ1-1; no firm D call. This CDR3 region has 14 residues. V lost 3 bases, J lost 5 bases, and 16 bases lay in between. Germline assignment: CDR1 DFQATT and CDR2 SNEGSKA (reference sequence). CDR3 bases: TGCAGTGCTAGTGGGGATAGGAGTTTTACTGAAGCTTTCTTT. Translating gives CSASGDRSFTEAFF.

The genes are TRBV7-9 and TRBJ1-1, with TRBD1 matching over 8 bases. This CDR3 has 16 amino acids. CDR1 and CDR2 from the germline V gene are SEHNR and FQNEAQ (reference sequence). Trimming cost V 2 bases and J 1 base; bases outside gene matches: 6. CDR3 DNA sequence: TGTGCCAGCAGCTTAAGAGGGGACAGGTCGAACACTGAAGCTTTCTTT. Encoded protein: CASSLRGDRSNTEAFF.

The chain has TRBV6-1 and TRBJ1-2; D unresolved. CDR3 size: 16 residues. CDR1 and CDR2 from the germline V gene are MNHNS and SASEGT. V lost 0 bases, J lost 3 bases, and 14 bases lay in between. Here the CDR3 reads CASSEASQTQYYGYTF. CDR3 nucleotide sequence: TGTGCCAGCAGTGAAGCGTCCCAGACACAATACTATGGCTACACCTTC.

The chain recombines TRBV7-9 with TRBJ2-5; 12 bases align to TRBD1. The CDR3 is 16 residues long. The germline CDR1 and CDR2 sequences are SEHNR and FQNEAQ (reference sequence). With V trimmed by 4 bases and J by 5 bases, 8 bases remained unmatched. CDR3 bases: TGTGCCAGCAGCTCAAGAGGGGACAGGGGGCTGGAGACCCAGTACTTC. Translation: CASSSRGDRGLETQYF.